This TCR beta chain came from a study of T-cell memory formation after mild COVID-19. Broader study findings: The study found balanced CD4/CD8 in clones contracting day 15 to 85 and a CD4+ lean in later expanders.

TCRdb redid the calling of the 5' RACE reads with MiXCR, one entry per CDR3 protein. The sample carries 300,000 to 400,000 distinct CDR3 sequences, around 14% recorded once. This clonotype has only a few counts. Its antigen remains unknown. One junction end does not reproduce the germline sequence, and a read error may be involved. This CDR3 is built from 15 residues. Germline V lookup: CDR1 MDHEN, CDR2 SYDVKM. The chain joins TRBV28 to TRBJ2-3; TRBD1 aligns across 8 bases. This TCR derives from a man younger than 30 who had mild COVID-19 (a few samples of this study predate the infection). Cell type and time point are not known. The sequenced sample consisted of PBMCs or a T cell subset sorted from them (not recorded which). The CDR3 here is CSSRSDRDDPDTQYF. The CDR3 bases are TGTTCCAGCAGGTCGGACAGGGATGATCCAGATACGCAGTATTTT.